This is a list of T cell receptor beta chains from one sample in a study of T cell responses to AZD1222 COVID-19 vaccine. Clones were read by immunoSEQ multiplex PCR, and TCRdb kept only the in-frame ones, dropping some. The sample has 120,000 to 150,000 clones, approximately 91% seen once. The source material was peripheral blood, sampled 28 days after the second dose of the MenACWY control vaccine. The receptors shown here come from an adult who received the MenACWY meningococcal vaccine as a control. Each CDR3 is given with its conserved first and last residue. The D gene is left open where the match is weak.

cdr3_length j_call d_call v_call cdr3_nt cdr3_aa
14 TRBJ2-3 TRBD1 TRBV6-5 TGTGCCAGCAGCCCGACAGGGAGCACAGATACGCAGTATTTT CASSPTGSTDTQYF
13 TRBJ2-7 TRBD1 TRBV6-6 TGTGCCAGCAGTTACGACAGGGCCTACGAGCAGTACTTC CASSYDRAYEQYF
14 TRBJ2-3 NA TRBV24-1 TGTGCCACCAGTGATTTGTCCCGGACAGCTACGCAGTATTTT CATSDLSRTATQYF
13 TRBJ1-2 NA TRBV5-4 TGTGCCAGCAGCCTACAGGGTTTGGTGGGCTACACCTTC CASSLQGLVGYTF
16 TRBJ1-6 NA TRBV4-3 TGCGCCAGCAGCCAAGGGCCAGGGCTTAATAATTCACCCCTCCACTTT CASSQGPGLNNSPLHF
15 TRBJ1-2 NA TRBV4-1 TGCGCCAGCAGCCAAGAGGGGGGGGCAGGGGATGGCTACACCTTC CASSQEGGAGDGYTF
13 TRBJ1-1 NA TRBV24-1 TGTGCCACCAGTGATTACACCGGGACCGAAGCTTTCTTT CATSDYTGTEAFF
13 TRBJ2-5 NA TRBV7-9 TGTGCCAGCAGCTTAAGGGGCCAAGAGACCCAGTACTTC CASSLRGQETQYF
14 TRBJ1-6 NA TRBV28 TGTGCCAGCAGTTTACGGTTCGGCGGCTCACCCCTCCACTTT CASSLRFGGSPLHF
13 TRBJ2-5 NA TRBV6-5 TGTGCCAGCAGCCCCCTCGTCGACGGGGCCCGGTACTTC CASSPLVDGARYF
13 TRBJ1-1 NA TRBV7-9 TGTGCCAGCAGCCCGGGGGGGACCACTGAAGCTTTCTTT CASSPGGTTEAFF
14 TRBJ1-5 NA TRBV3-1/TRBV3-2 TGTGCCAGCAGCCAAAGCTATAGCAATCAGCCCCAGCATTTT CASSQSYSNQPQHF